The clone carrying this TCR beta chain has more than one count but fewer than ten. What it binds is not known. The sample belongs to a study of siplizumab effects on memory and regulatory T cells. Study results and caveats: Roughly 75-96% of proliferating clones (CD4+ or CD8+) could not be assigned a naive or memory phenotype.

Around 10^5 TCR templates per sample were assayed. Here immunoSEQ multiplex PCR was the method, and the copy in TCRdb shows in-frame clones only, minus some. This sample yields about 100,000 clones, of which more than 85% are seen a single time; roughly 0.16% belongs to the top ten. Trimming stripped 4 bases from V and 4 bases from J, with 19 bases between. This CDR3 contains 16 residues. Germline V gene lookup returns CDR1 MDHEN and CDR2 SYDVKM. The sequencing sample was made of CD4+ T cells sorted from blood. This TCR came from a human donor in good health. This sequence joins TRBV28 and TRBJ1-1; D call uncertain. The CDR3 region is CASSYAFMVLGTEAFF. The CDR3 coding sequence is TGTGCCAGCAGTTACGCCTTTATGGTTCTTGGCACTGAAGCTTTCTTT. The full variable domain, with the rest looked up from reference TRBV28 and TRBJ1-1, is DVKVTQSSRYLVKRTGEKVFLECVQDMDHENMFWYRQDPGLGLRLIYFSYDVKMKEKGDIPEGYSVSREKKERFSLILESASTNQTSMYLCASSYAFMVLGTEAFFGQGTRLTVV.